Listed here is a single TCR beta chain. This record comes from a study of blood T cell repertoires in COVID-19. Study information: Researchers got acute and convalescent COVID-19 samples from the United States, Italy and Spain. In each case, the material was cDNA or gDNA derived from T cells, B-cell-depleted T cells, or PBMCs.

Germline V gene sequence: CDR1 SGHTA, CDR2 FQGNSA. The CDR3 totals 14 residues. V was trimmed by 6 bases and J by 0 bases, leaving 12 bases between them. Per the original data handling: By means of reference gene primer amplification, nucleated cell counts were estimated. TCRdb keeps only in-frame clones here, not all; method: immunoSEQ multiplex PCR. D and trimming come from the DNA, and the V and J calls and clone size come from that table. The top ten clones hold roughly 15% of a sample with 150,000 or so clones, around 87% of them seen once. Sample: peripheral blood. This sequence joins TRBV7-2 and TRBJ2-7; D may be TRBD1 (6 bases). The clonotype was recovered from a woman aged 40 to 55 with acute or convalescent COVID-19. CDR3 nucleotide sequence: TGTGCCAGCAGTTCGGACAGTAGCTCCTACGAGCAGTACTTC. Protein product: CASSSDSSSYEQYF.